A single sample is the source of the 11 T cell receptor beta chains below, sequenced in a study of Tregs in tolerant kidney transplant recipients. TCRdb's table, derived via immunoSEQ multiplex PCR, lists solely in-frame clones and lacks some. Counted here are 200,000 to 300,000 clones, about 86% occurring once; the ten biggest clones make up about 0.64%. Sequencing was done on a sample of CD4+ T cells from blood. The source is a human donor in good health.

The chain carries TRBV5-6 and TRBJ1-6; TRBD1 aligns across 7 bases. Germline loops: CDR1 SGHDT, CDR2 YYEEEE. Trimming took 0 bases from V and 2 from J; bases not matched to a gene: 2. The CDR3 totals 16 residues. The DNA of the CDR3 is TGTGCCAGCAGCTTGGCAGGGGGGACCTATAATTCACCCCTCCACTTT. Its translation: CASSLAGGTYNSPLHF.

The chain couples TRBV11-2 to TRBJ2-1; TRBD1 or TRBD2 may be the D gene (5 bases each). Germline assignment: CDR1 SGHAT and CDR2 FQNNGV. The CDR3 length is 14 residues. Trimming took off 8 bases at V and 4 bases at J, with 15 bases between the two ends. CDR3 in DNA: TGTGCCAGCGAGTGGGGGTGGACTTACAATGAGCAGTTCTTC. Encoded protein: CASEWGWTYNEQFF. Looking up the rest from reference TRBV11-2 and TRBJ2-1 gives the full variable domain: EAGVAQSPRYKIIEKRQSVAFWCNPISGHATLYWYQQILGQGPKLLIQFQNNGVVDDSQLPKDRFSAERLKGVDSTLKIQPAKLEDSAVYLCASEWGWTYNEQFFGPGTRLTVL.

J is TRBJ2-1 and V is TRBV4-1, with 7 positions matching TRBD1. With V trimmed by 4 bases and J by 10 bases, 4 bases remained unmatched. This CDR3 region has 12 residues. Germline CDR1 is MGHRA and CDR2 is YSYEKL. CDR3 in amino acids: CASSRTGQEQFF. The CDR3 nucleotides read TGCGCCAGCAGCCGGACAGGACAGGAGCAGTTCTTC.

This clone is a singleton in its sample. This chain joins TRBV5-4 and TRBJ1-2; D unclear. Trimming took 0 bases from V and 6 from J, leaving 9 bases between them. Germline CDR1 and CDR2: SGHNT and YYREEE (reference sequence). The CDR3 loop spans 13 amino acids. CDR3 protein: CASSLGPGNGYTF. In DNA, the CDR3 is TGTGCCAGCAGCTTGGGGCCAGGAAATGGCTACACCTTC.

The chain has TRBV30 and TRBJ2-1, with TRBD1 as a possible D gene (5 bases). The CDR3 is 13 amino acids. Germline V CDR1 and CDR2: GTSNPN, SVGIG (reference sequence). V lost 0 bases to trimming and J lost 3 bases, with 6 bases between them. DNA for the CDR3: TGTGCCTGGAGTGTAGACAGCTACAATGAGCAGTTCTTC. Protein: CAWSVDSYNEQFF.

This clone was counted a few times. This chain connects TRBV10-3 to TRBJ2-7; 10 positions match TRBD1. V lost 6 bases to trimming and J lost 2 bases; unmatched junction nucleotides: 4. Germline lookup yields CDR1 ENHRY and CDR2 SYGVKD. This CDR3 region has 14 residues. The CDR3 DNA sequence: TGTGCCATCAGGGGGACAGGGGAAGCCTACGAGCAGTACTTC. This codes for CAIRGTGEAYEQYF.

This sequence joins TRBV6-5 and TRBJ2-4; tentatively, D is TRBD2 (6 bases). Trimming left V 0 bases short and J 0 bases short, with 9 bases between. The length of the CDR3 is 16 residues. Germline V gives CDR1 MNHEY, CDR2 SVGAGI. CDR3: CASSYSRGLAKNIQYF. CDR3 nucleotides: TGTGCCAGCAGTTACTCGAGGGGACTAGCCAAAAACATTCAGTACTTC.

The chain links TRBV27 to TRBJ1-5, with a weak D call TRBD1 (5 bases). The V end lost 6 bases, the J end lost 4 bases, and 16 bases lay between the germline ends. Germline assignment: CDR1 MNHEY and CDR2 SMNVEV (reference sequence). There are 15 residues in the CDR3. In nucleotides, the CDR3 is TGTGCCAGCAGACGGCAGGGCGCCGGAAATCAGCCCCAGCATTTT. This codes for CASRRQGAGNQPQHF.

The rearrangement joins TRBV6-5 to TRBJ1-1, with D unresolved. Trimming removed 6 bases from V and 6 bases from J, with 11 bases in between. Germline V gene sequence: CDR1 MNHEY, CDR2 SVGAGI. The CDR3 totals 12 residues. CDR3 sequence: CASRLGNSEAFF. CDR3 sequence (DNA): TGTGCCAGCAGATTGGGGAATTCTGAAGCTTTCTTT.

The sample holds one count of this clone. This sequence joins TRBV30 and TRBJ1-1; 9 nucleotides agree with TRBD1. This CDR3 comprises 15 residues. Germline trimming cut 0 bases from V and 1 base from J; bases unmatched to any gene: 3. Germline values: CDR1 GTSNPN, CDR2 SVGIG (reference sequence). CDR3 sequence reads: CAWSVGDRANTEAFF. The CDR3 region has the DNA TGTGCCTGGAGTGTTGGGGACAGGGCGAACACTGAAGCTTTCTTT.

V and J are TRBV5-1 and TRBJ1-4; D is unresolved. CDR3 length: 13 amino acids. Germline loops: CDR1 SGHRS, CDR2 YFSETQ. The V end lost 0 bases, the J end lost 8 bases, and 8 bases lay between the germline ends. CDR3 sequence reads: CASSLGRGEKLFF. The DNA of the CDR3 is TGCGCCAGCAGCTTGGGAAGAGGGGAAAAACTGTTTTTT.